Listed here are 5 T cell receptor beta chains from one sample, sequenced in a study of blood T cell repertoires in COVID-19. Clones were sequenced by immunoSEQ multiplex PCR, and TCRdb holds only the in-frame ones, with some missing. Among roughly 250,000 clones listed, 75% to 90% were seen once. Specimen: PBMCs or T cells enriched from blood (not recorded which). The receptors shown here come from a woman aged 25 to 39 with acute COVID-19.

The chain links TRBV6-5 to TRBJ2-1; 8 bases agree with TRBD2. The germline V gene encodes CDR1 MNHEY and CDR2 SVGAGI. The V gene end was trimmed by 3 bases and the J gene end by 5 bases; junction bases not matched to a gene: 0. CDR3 size: 13 residues. The CDR3 coding sequence is TGTGCCAGCAGTTATAGCGGGGACAATGAGCAGTTCTTC. Its protein product is CASSYSGDNEQFF.

In DNA form, the CDR3 reads TGTGCCAGCAGCTTAAAAGGGGAGGGCTCCTACAATGAGCAGTTCTTC. Translated, it gives CASSLKGEGSYNEQFF. This sequence joins TRBV7-2 and TRBJ2-1, with TRBD2 matching over 7 bases. Germline trimming cut 2 bases from V and 0 bases from J; bases unmatched to any gene: 4. Germline loops: CDR1 SGHTA, CDR2 FQGNSA. This CDR3 contains 16 residues.

The chain uses TRBV4-1 and TRBJ1-6, with 9 bases identical to TRBD1. V trimming: 0 bases; J trimming: 9 bases; junction bases outside the gene matches: 9. The germline CDR1 and CDR2 sequences are MGHRA and YSYEKL. CDR3 length: 17 residues. The CDR3 spells CASSQDRTGTGRSPLHF. In nucleotides, the CDR3 is TGCGCCAGCAGCCAAGATCGAACCGGGACAGGGCGTTCACCCCTCCACTTT.

V is TRBV11-2 and J is TRBJ2-1, with 9 bases aligning to TRBD2. This CDR3 comprises 15 residues. V lost 7 bases to trimming and J lost 7 bases; unmatched junction nucleotides: 11. Germline V gene lookup returns CDR1 SGHAT and CDR2 FQNNGV. CDR3 in DNA: TGTGCCAGCACAGCTAGTAGCGGGAGTGTAAATGAGCAGTTCTTC. Encoded protein: CASTASSGSVNEQFF.

The chain employs TRBV2 and TRBJ1-3; weak D call: TRBD1 (5 bases). Trimming removed 4 bases at V and 8 bases at J, with 9 bases between. Germline CDR1 reads SNHLY; CDR2 reads FYNNEI. The CDR3 consists of 12 residues. CDR3 sequence reads: CASSVRGDTIYF. The CDR3 nucleotides are TGTGCCAGCAGTGTCCGGGGGGACACCATATATTTT.